These 9 T cell receptor beta chains were all obtained from the same sample, sequenced in a study of cytomegalovirus exposure and HLA in healthy donors. Primers included in the PCR were 60 Vbeta and 13 Jbeta primers. Clones were read by immunoSEQ multiplex PCR, and TCRdb kept only the in-frame ones, dropping some. The sample has 80,000 or so clones, under 70% seen once. The sample comprised PBMCs. The receptors come from a woman in her forties or fifties in good health and CMV-seropositive.

This sequence joins TRBV5-4 and TRBJ2-1; D may be TRBD2 (6 bases). Germline V gives CDR1 SGHNT, CDR2 YYREEE (reference sequence). V lost 1 base and J 3 bases, leaving 17 bases between the germline ends. This CDR3 spans 17 amino acids. The CDR3 sequence is CASSLPPGVLNYNEQFF. The CDR3 DNA is TGTGCCAGCAGCTTGCCCCCGGGGGTCCTTAACTACAATGAGCAGTTCTTC.

V and J are TRBV7-9 and TRBJ2-5; maybe TRBD1 (6 bases). The J call may be mistaken, given a closer DNA end match to TRBJ2-7. The CDR3 has 13 amino acids. In germline, CDR1 is SEHNR, CDR2 FQNEAQ (reference sequence). For the CDR3, the DNA is TGTGCCAGCAGCTTAGCGAGAGGGGGCGAGCAGTACTTC. Translating gives CASSLARGGEQYF.

This clone was counted only a few times. V gene TRBV9 combines with J gene TRBJ1-1; the match to TRBD1 covers 7 bases. The CDR3 consists of 14 residues. Germline assignment: CDR1 SGDLS and CDR2 YYNGEE. The trim removed 2 bases at V and 5 bases at J, leaving 6 bases unmatched. CDR3 bases: TGTGCCAGCAGCGTCACAGGGGCAGGGACTGAAGCTTTCTTT. Translated, it gives CASSVTGAGTEAFF. The full variable domain, in which reference TRBV9 and TRBJ1-1 provide the parts outside the CDR3, is DSGVTQTPKHLITATGQRVTLRCSPRSGDLSVYWYQQSLDQGLQFLIQYYNGEERAKGNILERFSAQQFPDLHSELNLSSLELGDSALYFCASSVTGAGTEAFFGQGTRLTVV.

This rearrangement joins TRBV15 to TRBJ1-5; 10 bases match TRBD1. V shed 8 bases, J shed 5 bases, and the junction held 9 bases outside the gene matches. From germline, CDR1 is LNHNV and CDR2 YYDKDF (reference sequence). This CDR3 spans 15 amino acids. The chain's CDR3 is CATAPGQGLYQPQHF. The CDR3, as DNA: TGTGCCACCGCCCCGGGACAGGGGCTTTATCAGCCCCAGCATTTT.

The chain carries TRBV11-1 and TRBJ2-5; 11 nucleotides agree with TRBD1. The end of the DNA fits TRBJ2-7 better, so the J call may be wrong. CDR3 size: 14 residues. Germline CDR1 reads SGHAT; CDR2 reads FQDESV (reference sequence). The CDR3 loop is CASSQGQGAYEQYF. For the CDR3, the DNA is TGTGCCAGCAGCCAGGGACAGGGGGCCTACGAGCAGTACTTC.

The V call is TRBV6-5, the J call TRBJ2-7; D gene unclear. Trimming left V 5 bases short and J 4 bases short, with 18 bases between. The CDR3 runs 15 residues. CDR1 MNHEY and CDR2 SVGAGI come from the germline V gene. CDR3 coding DNA: TGTGCCAGCAGTCCATTAAGTCGCACAGCTTACGAGCAGTACTTC. Protein: CASSPLSRTAYEQYF.

The chain combines TRBV2 with TRBJ2-5, with no clear D. Germline CDR1 SNHLY, CDR2 FYNNEI. The V end lost 0 bases, the J end lost 2 bases, and 10 bases lay between the germline ends. This CDR3 has 15 residues. The CDR3 bases are TGTGCCAGCAGTGAAGCGCTTGCAGGTCAAGAGACCCAGTACTTC. Its protein is CASSEALAGQETQYF.

The J gene is TRBJ1-1, the V gene TRBV5-1, with D possibly being TRBD1 (6 bases). The germline V and J ends were trimmed by 0 bases and 10 bases, with 16 bases remaining between them. The germline CDR1 and CDR2 sequences are SGHRS and YFSETQ. This CDR3 is 14 amino acids long. The CDR3 is CASSLDRAPMGAFF. Here the CDR3 DNA reads TGCGCCAGCAGCTTGGACAGGGCCCCAATGGGAGCTTTCTTT. Variable domain in full (rest from reference TRBV5-1 and TRBJ1-1): KAGVTQTPRYLIKTRGQQVTLSCSPISGHRSVSWYQQTPGQGLQFLFEYFSETQRNKGNFPGRFSGRQFSNSRSEMNVSTLELGDSALYLCASSLDRAPMGAFFGQGTRLTVV.

The genes are TRBV5-4 and TRBJ2-2; the D gene is possibly TRBD2 (5 bases). Trimming left V 2 bases short and J 7 bases short, with 9 bases between. Germline loops: CDR1 SGHNT, CDR2 YYREEE (reference sequence). This CDR3 spans 13 amino acids. The CDR3 sequence is CASSFPAGGELFF. Written as DNA, the CDR3 is TGTGCCAGCAGCTTTCCGGCGGGCGGGGAGCTGTTTTTT.